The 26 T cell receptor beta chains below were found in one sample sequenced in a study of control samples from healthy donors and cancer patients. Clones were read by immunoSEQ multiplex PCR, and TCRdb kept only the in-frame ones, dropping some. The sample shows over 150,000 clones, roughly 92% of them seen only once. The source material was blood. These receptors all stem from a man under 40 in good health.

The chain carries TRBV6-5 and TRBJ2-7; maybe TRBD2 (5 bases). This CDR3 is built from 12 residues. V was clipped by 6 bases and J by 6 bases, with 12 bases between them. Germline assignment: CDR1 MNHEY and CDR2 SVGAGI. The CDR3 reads CASRGVGLEQYF. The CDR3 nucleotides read TGTGCCAGCAGGGGAGTGGGCCTCGAGCAGTACTTC.

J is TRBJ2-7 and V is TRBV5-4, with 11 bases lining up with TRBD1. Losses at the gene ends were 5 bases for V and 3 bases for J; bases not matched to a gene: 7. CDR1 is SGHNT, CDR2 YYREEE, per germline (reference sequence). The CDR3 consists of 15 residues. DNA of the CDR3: TGTGCCAGCAGAATGGACAGGGGGCTTTACTACGAGCAGTACTTC. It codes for CASRMDRGLYYEQYF.

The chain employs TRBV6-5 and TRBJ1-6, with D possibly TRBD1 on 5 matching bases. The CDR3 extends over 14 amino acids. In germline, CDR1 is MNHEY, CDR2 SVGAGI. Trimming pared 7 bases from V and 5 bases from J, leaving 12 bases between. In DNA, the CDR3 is TGTGCCAGCACGAGGGACGCGGATAATTCACCCCTCCACTTT. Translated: CASTRDADNSPLHF.

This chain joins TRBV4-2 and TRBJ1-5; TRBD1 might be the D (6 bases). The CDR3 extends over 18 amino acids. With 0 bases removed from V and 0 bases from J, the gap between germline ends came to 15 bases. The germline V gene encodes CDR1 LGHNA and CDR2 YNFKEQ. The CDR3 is CASSQESARGNSNQPQHF. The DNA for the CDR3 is TGTGCCAGCAGCCAAGAGTCGGCAAGGGGGAATAGCAATCAGCCCCAGCATTTT.

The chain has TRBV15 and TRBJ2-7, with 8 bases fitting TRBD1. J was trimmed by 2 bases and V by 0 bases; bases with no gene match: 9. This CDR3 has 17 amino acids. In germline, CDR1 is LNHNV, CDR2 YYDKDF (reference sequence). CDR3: CATSRDHSEDRAYEQYF. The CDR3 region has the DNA TGTGCCACCAGCAGAGATCATTCCGAGGACAGGGCCTACGAGCAGTACTTC.

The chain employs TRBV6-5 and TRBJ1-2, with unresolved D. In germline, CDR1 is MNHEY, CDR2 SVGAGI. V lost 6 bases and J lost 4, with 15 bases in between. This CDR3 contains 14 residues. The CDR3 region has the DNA TGTGCCAGCAGCTCGGTAGGAGGGCCCTATGGCTACACCTTC. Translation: CASSSVGGPYGYTF.

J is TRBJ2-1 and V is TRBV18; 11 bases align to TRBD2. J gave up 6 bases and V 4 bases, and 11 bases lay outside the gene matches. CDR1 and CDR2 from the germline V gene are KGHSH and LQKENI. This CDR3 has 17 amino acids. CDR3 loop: CASSRTITSGRPNEQFF. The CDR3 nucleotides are TGTGCCAGCTCACGAACGATAACTAGCGGGAGACCCAATGAGCAGTTCTTC.

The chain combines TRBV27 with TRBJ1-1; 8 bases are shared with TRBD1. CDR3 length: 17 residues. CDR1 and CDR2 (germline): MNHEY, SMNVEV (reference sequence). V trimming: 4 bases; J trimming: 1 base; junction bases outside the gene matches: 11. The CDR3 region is CASSSWPGGAGNTEAFF. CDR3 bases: TGTGCCAGCAGTTCCTGGCCAGGGGGCGCGGGGAACACTGAAGCTTTCTTT.

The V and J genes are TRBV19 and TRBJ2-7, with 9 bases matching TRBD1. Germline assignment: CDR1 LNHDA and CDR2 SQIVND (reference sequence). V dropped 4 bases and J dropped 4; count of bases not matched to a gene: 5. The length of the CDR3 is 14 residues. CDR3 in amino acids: CASSTADRGYEQYF. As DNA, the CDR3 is TGTGCCAGTAGTACCGCGGACAGGGGATACGAGCAGTACTTC.

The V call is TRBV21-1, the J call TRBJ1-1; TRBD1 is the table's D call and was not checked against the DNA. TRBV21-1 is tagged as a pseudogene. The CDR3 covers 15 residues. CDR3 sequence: CASSTPLQGNTEAFF. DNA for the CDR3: TGTGCCAGCAGCACACCCTTACAGGGGAACACTGAAGCTTTCTTT.

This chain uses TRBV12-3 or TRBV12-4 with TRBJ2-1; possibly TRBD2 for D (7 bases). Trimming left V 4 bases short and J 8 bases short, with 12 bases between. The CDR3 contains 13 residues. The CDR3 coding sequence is TGTGCCAGCAGTTACGGGGGGCCCGATGAGCAGTTCTTC. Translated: CASSYGGPDEQFF.

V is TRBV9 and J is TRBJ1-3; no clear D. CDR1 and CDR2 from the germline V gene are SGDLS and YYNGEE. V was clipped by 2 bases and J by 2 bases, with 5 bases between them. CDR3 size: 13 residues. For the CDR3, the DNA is TGTGCCAGCAGCGTCCTCACTGGAAACACCATATATTTT. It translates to CASSVLTGNTIYF.

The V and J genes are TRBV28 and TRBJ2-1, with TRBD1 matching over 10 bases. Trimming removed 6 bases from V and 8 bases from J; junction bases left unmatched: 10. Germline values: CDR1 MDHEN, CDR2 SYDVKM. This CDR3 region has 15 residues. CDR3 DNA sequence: TGTGCCAGCAGACCCGGGACAGGGGAGAGGTATGAGCAGTTCTTC. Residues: CASRPGTGERYEQFF. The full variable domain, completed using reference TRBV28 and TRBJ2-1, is DVKVTQSSRYLVKRTGEKVFLECVQDMDHENMFWYRQDPGLGLRLIYFSYDVKMKEKGDIPEGYSVSREKKERFSLILESASTNQTSMYLCASRPGTGERYEQFFGPGTRLTVL.

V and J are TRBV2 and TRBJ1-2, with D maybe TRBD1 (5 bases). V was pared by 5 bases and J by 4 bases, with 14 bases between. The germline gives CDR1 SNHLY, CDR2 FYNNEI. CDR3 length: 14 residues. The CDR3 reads CASSREGTSYGYTF. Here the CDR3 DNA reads TGTGCCAGCAGTAGGGAGGGGACGAGCTATGGCTACACCTTC. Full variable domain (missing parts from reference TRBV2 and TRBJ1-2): EPEVTQTPSHQVTQMGQEVILRCVPISNHLYFYWYRQILGQKVEFLVSFYNNEISEKSEIFDDQFSVERPDGSNFTLKIRSTKLEDSAMYFCASSREGTSYGYTFGSGTRLTVV.

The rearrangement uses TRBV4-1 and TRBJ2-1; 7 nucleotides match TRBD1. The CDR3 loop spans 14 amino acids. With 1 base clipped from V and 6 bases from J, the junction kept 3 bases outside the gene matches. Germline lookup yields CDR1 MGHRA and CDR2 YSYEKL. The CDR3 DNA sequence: TGCGCCAGCAGCCAAGGGGACAGCCCCAATGAGCAGTTCTTC. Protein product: CASSQGDSPNEQFF.

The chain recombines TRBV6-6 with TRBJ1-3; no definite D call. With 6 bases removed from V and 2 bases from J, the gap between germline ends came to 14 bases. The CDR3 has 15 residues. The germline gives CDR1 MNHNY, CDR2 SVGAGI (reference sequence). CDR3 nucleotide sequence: TGTGCCAGCAGAACGGGGAGGGTCGCTGGAAACACCATATATTTT. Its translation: CASRTGRVAGNTIYF.

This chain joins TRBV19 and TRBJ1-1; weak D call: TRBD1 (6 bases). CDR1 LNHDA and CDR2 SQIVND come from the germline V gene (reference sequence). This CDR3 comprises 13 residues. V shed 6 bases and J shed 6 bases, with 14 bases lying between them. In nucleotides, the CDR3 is TGTGCCAGTAGGGTCGGGGGGGGCTCTGAAGCTTTCTTT. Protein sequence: CASRVGGGSEAFF.

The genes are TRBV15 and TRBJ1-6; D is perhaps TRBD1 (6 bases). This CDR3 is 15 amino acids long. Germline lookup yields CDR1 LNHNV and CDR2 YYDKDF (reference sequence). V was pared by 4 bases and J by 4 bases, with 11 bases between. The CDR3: CATSNNGQYNSPLHF. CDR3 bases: TGTGCCACCAGCAATAATGGACAGTATAATTCACCCCTCCACTTT.

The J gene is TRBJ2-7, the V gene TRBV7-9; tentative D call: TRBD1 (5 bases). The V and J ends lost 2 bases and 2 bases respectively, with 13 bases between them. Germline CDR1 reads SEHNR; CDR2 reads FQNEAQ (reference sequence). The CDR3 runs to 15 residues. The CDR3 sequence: CASSLSPGKAYEQYF. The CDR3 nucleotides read TGTGCCAGCAGCTTATCCCCAGGGAAGGCCTACGAGCAGTACTTC.

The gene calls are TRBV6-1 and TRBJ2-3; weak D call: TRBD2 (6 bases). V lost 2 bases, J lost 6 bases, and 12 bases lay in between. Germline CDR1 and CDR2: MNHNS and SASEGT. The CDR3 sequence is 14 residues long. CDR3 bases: TGTGCCAGCAGTGAAAGACGGGAGAGGGATACGCAGTATTTT. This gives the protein CASSERRERDTQYF.

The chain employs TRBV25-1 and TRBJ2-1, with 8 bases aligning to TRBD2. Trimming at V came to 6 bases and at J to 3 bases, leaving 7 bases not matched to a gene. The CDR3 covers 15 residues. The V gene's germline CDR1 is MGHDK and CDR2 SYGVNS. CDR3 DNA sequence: TGTGCCAGCAGCGAAGAGACTAGCGACTACAATGAGCAGTTCTTC. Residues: CASSEETSDYNEQFF.

CDR3 DNA: TGCGCCAGCAGCCAAGATGGGACATCCGGAAACACCATATATTTT. Its translation: CASSQDGTSGNTIYF. The chain employs TRBV4-1 and TRBJ1-3; D might be TRBD1 (6 bases). This CDR3 has 15 residues. The V end was cut by 0 bases, the J end by 4 bases, with 10 bases between. Per germline, CDR1 MGHRA and CDR2 YSYEKL.

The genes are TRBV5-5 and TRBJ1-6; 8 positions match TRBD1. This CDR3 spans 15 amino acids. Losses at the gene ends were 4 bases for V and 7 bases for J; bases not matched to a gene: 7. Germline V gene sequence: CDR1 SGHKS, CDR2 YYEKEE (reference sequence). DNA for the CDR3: TGTGCCAGCAGCCCAGCACAGGGGGGGAATTCACCCCTCCACTTT. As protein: CASSPAQGGNSPLHF.

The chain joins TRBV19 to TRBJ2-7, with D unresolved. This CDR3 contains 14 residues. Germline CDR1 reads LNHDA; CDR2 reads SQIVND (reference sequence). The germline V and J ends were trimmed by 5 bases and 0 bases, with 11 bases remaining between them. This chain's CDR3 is CASSFGPLSYEQYF. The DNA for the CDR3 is TGTGCCAGTAGTTTCGGGCCTCTCTCCTACGAGCAGTACTTC.

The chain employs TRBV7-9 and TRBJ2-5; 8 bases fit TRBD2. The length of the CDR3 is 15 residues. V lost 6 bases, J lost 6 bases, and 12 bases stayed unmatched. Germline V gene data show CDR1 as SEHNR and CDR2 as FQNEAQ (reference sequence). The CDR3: CASRSLAVGGKTQYF. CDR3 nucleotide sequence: TGTGCCAGCAGATCACTAGCGGTGGGTGGGAAGACCCAGTACTTC.

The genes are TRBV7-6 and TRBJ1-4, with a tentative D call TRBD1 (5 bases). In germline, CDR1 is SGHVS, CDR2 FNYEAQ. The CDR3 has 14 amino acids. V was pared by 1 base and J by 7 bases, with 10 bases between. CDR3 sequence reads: CASSLGRGSEKLFF. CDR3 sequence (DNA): TGTGCCAGCAGCTTAGGTCGGGGGAGTGAAAAACTGTTTTTT. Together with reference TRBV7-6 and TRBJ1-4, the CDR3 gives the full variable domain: GAGVSQSPRYKVTKRGQDVALRCDPISGHVSLYWYRQALGQGPEFLTYFNYEAQQDKSGLPNDRFSAERPEGSISTLTIQRTEQRDSAMYRCASSLGRGSEKLFFGSGTQLSVL.